This T cell receptor (beta chain) was profiled in a study of shared T cell receptors in the human thymus. TCRdb keeps only in-frame clones here, not all; method: immunoSEQ multiplex PCR. There are hundreds of thousands of clones in the sample; 80% to 90% occur only once, and over 0.008% lies in the top ten. The V end was cut by 3 bases, the J end by 0 bases, with 11 bases between. This CDR3 contains 15 residues. CDR1 is MDHEN, CDR2 SYDVKM, per germline. Another study also made use of these data, one on human thymus T cells. That study adds: It was healthy Finnish infants having corrective surgery for congenital heart defects who were the donors. The source of the thymus tissue was resections taken during corrective heart surgery. Apparent bias marked the V and J gene usage of thymic and blood repertoires.

Sequenced sample: thymocytes. The V call is TRBV28, the J call TRBJ1-1; TRBD1 might be the D (6 bases). The receptor comes from a girl under three years old with a congenital heart defect. CDR3 DNA sequence: TGTGCCAGCAGTTTTTCTCAGGGGTTGAACACTGAAGCTTTCTTT. It encodes CASSFSQGLNTEAFF.